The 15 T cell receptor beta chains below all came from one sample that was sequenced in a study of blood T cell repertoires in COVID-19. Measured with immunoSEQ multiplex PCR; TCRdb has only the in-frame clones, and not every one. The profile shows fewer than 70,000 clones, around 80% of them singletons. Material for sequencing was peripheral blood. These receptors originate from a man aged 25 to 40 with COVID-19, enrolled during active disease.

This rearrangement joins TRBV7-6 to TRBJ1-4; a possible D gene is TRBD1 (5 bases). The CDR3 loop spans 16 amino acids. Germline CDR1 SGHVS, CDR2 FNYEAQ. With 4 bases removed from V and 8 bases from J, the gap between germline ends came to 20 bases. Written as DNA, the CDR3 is TGTGCCAGCAGCTCTGGGGCAAATAATCTAGGGGAAAAACTGTTTTTT. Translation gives CASSSGANNLGEKLFF.

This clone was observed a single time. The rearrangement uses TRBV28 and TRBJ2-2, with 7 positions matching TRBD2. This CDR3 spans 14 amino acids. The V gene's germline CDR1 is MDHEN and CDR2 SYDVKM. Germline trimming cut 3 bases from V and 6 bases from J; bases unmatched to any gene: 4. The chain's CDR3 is CASSFRGGSGELFF. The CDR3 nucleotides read TGTGCCAGCAGTTTTCGGGGAGGGTCCGGGGAGCTGTTTTTT.

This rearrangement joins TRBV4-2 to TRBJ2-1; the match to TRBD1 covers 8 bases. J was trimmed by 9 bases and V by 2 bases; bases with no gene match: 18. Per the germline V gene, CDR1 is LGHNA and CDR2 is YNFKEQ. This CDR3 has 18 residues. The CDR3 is CASSQPGQGRFFSREQFF. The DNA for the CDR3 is TGTGCCAGCAGCCAACCCGGACAGGGAAGGTTTTTTTCCCGTGAGCAGTTCTTC.

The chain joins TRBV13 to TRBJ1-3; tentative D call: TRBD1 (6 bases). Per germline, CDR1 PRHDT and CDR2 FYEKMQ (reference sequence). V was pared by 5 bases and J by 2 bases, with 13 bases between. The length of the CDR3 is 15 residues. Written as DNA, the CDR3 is TGTGCCAGCAGCCCCGGGAAGGGGGCTGGAAACACCATATATTTT. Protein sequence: CASSPGKGAGNTIYF.

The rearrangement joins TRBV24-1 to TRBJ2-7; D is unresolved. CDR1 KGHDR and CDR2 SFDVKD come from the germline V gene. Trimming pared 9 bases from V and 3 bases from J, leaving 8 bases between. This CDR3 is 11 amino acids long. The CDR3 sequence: CATLDIYEQYF. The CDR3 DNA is TGTGCCACCCTTGACATCTACGAGCAGTACTTC.

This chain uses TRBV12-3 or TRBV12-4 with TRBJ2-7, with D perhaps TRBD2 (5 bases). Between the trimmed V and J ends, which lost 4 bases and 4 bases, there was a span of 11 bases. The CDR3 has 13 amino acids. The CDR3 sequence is CASSSSPGYEQYF. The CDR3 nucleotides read TGTGCCAGCAGTTCCTCTCCGGGATACGAGCAGTACTTC.

The CDR3 sequence: CASSPPTRETQYF. CDR3 nucleotide sequence: TGCGCCAGCAGCCCCCCGACTAGAGAGACCCAGTACTTC. This chain links TRBV5-1 with TRBJ2-5; D possibly corresponds to TRBD2 (6 bases). The CDR3 has 13 amino acids. V lost 4 bases and J lost 4, with 11 bases in between. Germline V gene data show CDR1 as SGHRS and CDR2 as YFSETQ.

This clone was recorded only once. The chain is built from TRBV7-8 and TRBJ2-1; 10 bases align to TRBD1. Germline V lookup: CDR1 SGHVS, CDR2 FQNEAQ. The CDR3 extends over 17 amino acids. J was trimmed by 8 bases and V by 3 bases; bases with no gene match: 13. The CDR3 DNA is TGTGCCAGCAGCTTGCCAACCGGGACAGGGGAGCCCTATGAGCAGTTCTTC. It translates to CASSLPTGTGEPYEQFF.

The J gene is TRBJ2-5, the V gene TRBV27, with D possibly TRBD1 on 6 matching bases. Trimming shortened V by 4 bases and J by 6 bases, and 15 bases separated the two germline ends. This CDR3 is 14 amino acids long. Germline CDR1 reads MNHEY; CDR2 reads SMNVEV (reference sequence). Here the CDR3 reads CASSSTGYLKTQYF. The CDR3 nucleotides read TGTGCCAGCAGTTCCACAGGGTATCTGAAGACCCAGTACTTC.

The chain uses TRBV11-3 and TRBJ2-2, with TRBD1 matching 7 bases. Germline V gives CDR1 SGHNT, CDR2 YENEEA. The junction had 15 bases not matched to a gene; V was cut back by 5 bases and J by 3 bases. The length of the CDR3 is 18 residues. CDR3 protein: CASSPRADRDGYTGELFF. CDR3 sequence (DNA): TGTGCCAGCAGCCCCCGCGCCGACAGGGATGGTTACACCGGGGAGCTGTTTTTT.

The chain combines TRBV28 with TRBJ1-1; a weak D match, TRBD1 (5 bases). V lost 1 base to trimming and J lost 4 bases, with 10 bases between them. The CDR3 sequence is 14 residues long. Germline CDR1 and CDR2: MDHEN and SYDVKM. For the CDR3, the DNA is TGTGCCAGCAGTTTATTAACGGGGGGCACTGAAGCTTTCTTT. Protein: CASSLLTGGTEAFF.

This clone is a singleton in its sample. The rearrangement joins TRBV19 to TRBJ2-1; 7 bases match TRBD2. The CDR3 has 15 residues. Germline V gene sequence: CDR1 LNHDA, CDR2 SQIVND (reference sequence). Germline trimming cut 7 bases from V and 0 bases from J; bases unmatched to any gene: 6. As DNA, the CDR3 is TGTGCCAGTACCCCCGGGACTACCTCCTACAATGAGCAGTTCTTC. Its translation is CASTPGTTSYNEQFF.

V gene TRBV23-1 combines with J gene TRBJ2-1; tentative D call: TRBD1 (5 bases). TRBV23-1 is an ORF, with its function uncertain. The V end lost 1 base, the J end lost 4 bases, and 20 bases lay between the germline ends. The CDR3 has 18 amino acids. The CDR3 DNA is TGCGCCAGCAGTCAATTCACTCCGGACACCCATACTTACAATGAGCAGTTCTTC. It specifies CASSQFTPDTHTYNEQFF.

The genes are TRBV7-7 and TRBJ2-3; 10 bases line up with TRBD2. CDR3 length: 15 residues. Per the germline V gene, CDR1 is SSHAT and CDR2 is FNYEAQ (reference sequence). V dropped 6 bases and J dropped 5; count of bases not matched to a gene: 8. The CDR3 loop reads CASRSAGGGRDTQYF. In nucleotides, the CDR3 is TGTGCCAGCAGGTCAGCGGGAGGGGGCAGAGATACGCAGTATTTT.

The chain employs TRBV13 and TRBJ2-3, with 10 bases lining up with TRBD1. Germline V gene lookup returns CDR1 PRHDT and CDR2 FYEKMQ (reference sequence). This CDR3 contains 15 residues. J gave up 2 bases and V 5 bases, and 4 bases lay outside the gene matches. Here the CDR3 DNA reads TGTGCCAGCAGCCCCGGGACAGGGGTCACAGATACGCAGTATTTT. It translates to CASSPGTGVTDTQYF.